Below, 3 T cell receptor beta chains from the same sample are listed, as sequenced in a study of immune cell composition in non-small cell lung cancer. Normal lung was taken at the farthest possible site, at least 3 cm from tumour. Profiled with immunoSEQ multiplex PCR; TCRdb holds only in-frame clones, not every one. The sample carries around 2,500 clones, around 67% recorded once. The sequencing input was non-adjacent lung tissue. Receptors were obtained from a human donor with non-small cell lung cancer.

This chain joins TRBV5-4 and TRBJ2-1; weak D call: TRBD1 (6 bases). V was clipped by 4 bases and J by 1 base, with 9 bases between them. The CDR3 has 14 residues. Germline CDR1 and CDR2: SGHNT and YYREEE (reference sequence). The CDR3 DNA sequence: TGTGCCAGCAGCAACGGACAGTCCTACAATGAGCAGTTCTTC. This translates into CASSNGQSYNEQFF.

This rearrangement joins TRBV5-4 to TRBJ1-2; 9 nucleotides line up with TRBD1. The germline V gene encodes CDR1 SGHNT and CDR2 YYREEE (reference sequence). The V and J ends lost 4 bases and 4 bases, in that order; junction bases with no gene match: 17. There are 18 residues in the CDR3. CDR3 sequence: CASSPSPWDREGGYGYTF. The CDR3 coding sequence is TGTGCCAGCAGCCCCAGCCCGTGGGACAGGGAAGGTGGCTATGGCTACACCTTC.

This clone counts as medium-sized. The V call is TRBV19, the J call TRBJ2-3; a weak D match, TRBD2 (6 bases). The CDR3 has 14 amino acids. Germline V lookup: CDR1 LNHDA, CDR2 SQIVND (reference sequence). Trimming pared 3 bases from V and 6 bases from J, leaving 13 bases between. The CDR3 coding sequence is TGTGCCAGTAGTATTGCCGGGAGTGAGGATACGCAGTATTTT. Translation gives CASSIAGSEDTQYF.